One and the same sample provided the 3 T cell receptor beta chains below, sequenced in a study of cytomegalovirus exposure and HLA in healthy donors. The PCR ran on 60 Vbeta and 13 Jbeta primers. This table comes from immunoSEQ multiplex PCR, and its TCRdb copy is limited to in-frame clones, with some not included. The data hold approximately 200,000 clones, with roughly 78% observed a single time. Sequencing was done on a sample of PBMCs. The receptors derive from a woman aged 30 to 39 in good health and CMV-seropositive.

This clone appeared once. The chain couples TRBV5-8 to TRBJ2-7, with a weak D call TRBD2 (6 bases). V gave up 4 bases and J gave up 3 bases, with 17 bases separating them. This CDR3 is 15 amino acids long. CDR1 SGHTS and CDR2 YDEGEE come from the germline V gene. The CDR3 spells CASSPGGGAVYEQYF. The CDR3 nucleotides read TGTGCCAGCAGCCCTGGGGGAGGCGCCGTCTACGAGCAGTACTTC.

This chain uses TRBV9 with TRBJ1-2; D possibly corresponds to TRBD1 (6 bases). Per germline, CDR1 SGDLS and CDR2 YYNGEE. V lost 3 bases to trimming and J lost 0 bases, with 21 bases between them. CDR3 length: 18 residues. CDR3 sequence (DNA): TGTGCCAGCAGCGCCTCAGAGGGGGGGATCGGCACTAACTATGGCTACACCTTC. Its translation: CASSASEGGIGTNYGYTF.

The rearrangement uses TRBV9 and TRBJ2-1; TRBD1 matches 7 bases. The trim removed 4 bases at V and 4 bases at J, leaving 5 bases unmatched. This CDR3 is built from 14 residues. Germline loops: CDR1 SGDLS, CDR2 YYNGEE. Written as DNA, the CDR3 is TGTGCCAGCAGCCCGGGACAGAGTTACAATGAGCAGTTCTTC. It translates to CASSPGQSYNEQFF.